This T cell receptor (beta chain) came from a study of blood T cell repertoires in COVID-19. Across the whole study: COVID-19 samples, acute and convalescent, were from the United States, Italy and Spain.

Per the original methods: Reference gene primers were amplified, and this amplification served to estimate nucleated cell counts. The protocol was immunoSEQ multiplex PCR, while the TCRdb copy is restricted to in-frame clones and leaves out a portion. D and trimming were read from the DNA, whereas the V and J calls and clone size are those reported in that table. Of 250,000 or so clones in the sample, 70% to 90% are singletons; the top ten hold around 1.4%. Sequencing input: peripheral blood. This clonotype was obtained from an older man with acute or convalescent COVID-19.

CDR3 protein: CASSMQVSGANVLTF. For the CDR3, the DNA is TGTGCCAGTAGTATGCAGGTGTCCGGGGCCAACGTCCTGACTTTC. The chain couples TRBV19 to TRBJ2-6; no clear D. Trimming removed 3 bases from V and 4 bases from J, with 10 bases in between. The CDR3 contains 15 residues. The germline CDR1 and CDR2 sequences are LNHDA and SQIVND (reference sequence). Using reference TRBV19 and TRBJ2-6 for the parts outside the CDR3, the full variable domain is DGGITQSPKYLFRKEGQNVTLSCEQNLNHDAMYWYRQDPGQGLRLIYYSQIVNDFQKGDIAEGYSVSREKKESFPLTVTSAQKNPTAFYLCASSMQVSGANVLTFGAGSRLTVL.